The clone carrying this TCR beta chain was seen a handful of times. This sample was taken from a study of T-cell memory formation after mild COVID-19. TCRdb called the 5' RACE reads again in MiXCR, with one record for every CDR3 protein. Here the sample spans 350,000 to 400,000 distinct CDR3 sequences, roughly 21% being singletons. The TCR originated in an adult woman who had mild COVID-19 (a few samples of this study predate the infection). Cell type and time point are not known. The specimen was PBMCs or a T cell subset sorted from them (not recorded which).

This CDR3 is CAIFAGDSTDTQYF. DNA of the CDR3: TGTGCCATCTTCGCCGGGGATAGCACAGATACGCAGTATTTT. The chain carries TRBV10-3 and TRBJ2-3; a possible D gene is TRBD2 (5 bases). The ends were cut back, 8 bases at V and 0 bases at J, with 12 bases in the middle. The CDR3 covers 14 residues. Germline V lookup: CDR1 ENHRY, CDR2 SYGVKD.